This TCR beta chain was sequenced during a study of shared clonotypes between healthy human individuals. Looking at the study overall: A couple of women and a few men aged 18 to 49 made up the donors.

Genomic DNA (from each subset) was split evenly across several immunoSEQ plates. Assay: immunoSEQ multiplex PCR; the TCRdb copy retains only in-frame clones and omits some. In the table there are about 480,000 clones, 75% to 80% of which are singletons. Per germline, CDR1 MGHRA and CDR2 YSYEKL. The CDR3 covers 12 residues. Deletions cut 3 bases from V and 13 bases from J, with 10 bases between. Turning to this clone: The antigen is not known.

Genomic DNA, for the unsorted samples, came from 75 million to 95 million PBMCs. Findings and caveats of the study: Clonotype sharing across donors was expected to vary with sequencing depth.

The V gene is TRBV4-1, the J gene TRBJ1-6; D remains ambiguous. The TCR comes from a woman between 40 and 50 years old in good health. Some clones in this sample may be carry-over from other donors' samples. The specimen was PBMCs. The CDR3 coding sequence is TGCGCCAGCAGCCAGGATTTCTCGCCCCTCCACTTT. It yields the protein CASSQDFSPLHF.